The rows below give T cell receptor beta chains drawn from one sample of a study of long-term antiretroviral therapy in people with HIV. Libraries were prepared by immunoSEQ multiplex PCR; TCRdb keeps only in-frame clonotypes and omits some of them. The table records 29,000 or so clones, roughly 93% of them present only once. Here the sequenced sample was unsorted PBMCs, taken around 7.4 years after starting antiretroviral therapy. These receptors originate from a man in his fifties with HIV. CDR3s include the opening cysteine and the closing phenylalanine or tryptophan. The D gene is left open where the match is weak. Clone size, where shown, is once, few, many, or a class for clones that have expanded.

D	V	J	size	DNA	CDR3
-	TRBV6-6	TRBJ2-7	few	TGTGCCAGCGGGTTCTACGAGCAGTACTTC	CASGFYEQYF
-	TRBV7-3	TRBJ1-1	-	TGTGCCAGCAGCTTATTGGTAATCGGGAACACTGAAGCTTTCTTT	CASSLLVIGNTEAFF
TRBD2	TRBV18	TRBJ2-7	-	TGTGCCAGCTCACCACCGGGACTAGCGGGGTCCTACGAGCAGTACTTC	CASSPPGLAGSYEQYF
-	TRBV2	TRBJ1-4	-	TGTGCCAGCAGTGATGTGGCAGAAAAACTGTTTTTT	CASSDVAEKLFF
TRBD2	TRBV6-1	TRBJ2-3	-	TGTGCCAGCAGTGAAGCTGGCGGGGGGTTGTATACGCAGTATTTT	CASSEAGGGLYTQYF
-	TRBV10-3	TRBJ1-2	-	TGTGCCATCAGTGAGTCGTTGGCCGCGGGGGGCTACACCTTC	CAISESLAAGGYTF
-	TRBV9	TRBJ1-1	-	TGTGCCAGCAGCGTAGGTCACGTTACTGAAGCTTTCTTT	CASSVGHVTEAFF
-	TRBV20-1	TRBJ1-1	-	TGCAGTGCTGCAGGGACTGAAGCTTTCTTT	CSAAGTEAFF
-	TRBV9	TRBJ2-7	-	TGTGCCAGCAGCCAAGGGCGGGGGCCCTCCTACGAGCAGTACTTC	CASSQGRGPSYEQYF
TRBD2	TRBV5-1	TRBJ2-4	-	TGCGCCAGCAGCCAAACACCTTCGGGGGGAGGCAAAAACATTCAGTACTTC	CASSQTPSGGGKNIQYF
-	TRBV6-5	TRBJ2-3	-	TGTGCCAGCAGCTTCGGGGGAGCGGAGGTAAATACGCAGTATTTT	CASSFGGAEVNTQYF
TRBD2	TRBV10-1	TRBJ2-1	-	TGCGCCAGCAGTGACCCCGGGACTAGCGGCTACAATGAGCAGTTCTTC	CASSDPGTSGYNEQFF
TRBD2	TRBV7-2	TRBJ2-3	-	TGTGCCAGCAGCAGAGGACTAGCGGGGGAGACCACAGATACGCAGTATTTT	CASSRGLAGETTDTQYF
TRBD1	TRBV5-4	TRBJ2-7	-	TGTGCCAGCAGCACGGGACAGGGGAGAAATTCCTACGAGCAGTACTTC	CASSTGQGRNSYEQYF
-	TRBV19	TRBJ2-7	-	TGTGCCAGTAGTATCGGTCATCCCGAAGGGTCCTACGAGCAGTACTTC	CASSIGHPEGSYEQYF
-	TRBV19	TRBJ1-1	-	TGTGCCAGTAGTATTGCAGGAACTGGGACTGAAGCTTTCTTT	CASSIAGTGTEAFF
-	TRBV7-9	TRBJ2-2	-	TGTGCCAGCAGCTTAGTTCGGAAAAGAAGGGCCTCGACCACCGGGGAGCTGTTTTTT	CASSLVRKRRASTTGELFF
TRBD1	TRBV28	TRBJ1-1	-	TGTGCCAGCAGTGCCTTTGGACAGGGACAGACTGAAGCTTTCTTT	CASSAFGQGQTEAFF
TRBD1	TRBV19	TRBJ2-2	-	TGTGCCAGTAGTCCGTCTTGGGACAGGGTAACCACCGGGGAGCTGTTTTTT	CASSPSWDRVTTGELFF
TRBD1	TRBV25-1	TRBJ1-4	-	TGTGCCAGCAGTGAAAACAGGGGTGGCACTAATGAAAAACTGTTTTTT	CASSENRGGTNEKLFF
-	TRBV7-2	TRBJ2-7	-	TGTGCCAGCAGCCTGTCGACAGCCTCCTACGAGCAGTACTTC	CASSLSTASYEQYF
TRBD1	TRBV10-3	TRBJ2-3	-	TGTGCCATCAGGGTAACAGGGGCCACCACAGATACGCAGTATTTT	CAIRVTGATTDTQYF
TRBD1	TRBV6-1	TRBJ1-2	once	TGTGCCAGCAGTACAGGGGGCGCAGGCTATGGCTACACCTTC	CASSTGGAGYGYTF
-	TRBV19	TRBJ1-1	medium-sized	TGTGCCAGTAGCCTTCCCGGGATGAACACTGAAGCTTTCTTT	CASSLPGMNTEAFF
TRBD1	TRBV9	TRBJ2-6	-	TGTGCCAGCAGCGTAGATTTCCCGGGACAGGGATTGGGCTCTGGGGCCAACGTCCTGACTTTC	CASSVDFPGQGLGSGANVLTF
TRBD2	TRBV7-2	TRBJ2-2	-	TGTGCCAGCAGCTCCAGGGGACTAGCGGCGAACACCGGGGAGCTGTTTTTT	CASSSRGLAANTGELFF
TRBD2	TRBV11-2	TRBJ2-2	-	TGTGCCAGCCAGCTTGGGGGGGCCGGGGAGCTGTTTTTT	CASQLGGAGELFF
-	TRBV5-8	TRBJ2-3	once	TGTGCCAGCAGCTTGAAGCAGGTAGATACGCAGTATTTT	CASSLKQVDTQYF
-	TRBV15	TRBJ1-1	-	TGTGCCACCAGCAGATTTCAGGGTACTGAAGCTTTCTTT	CATSRFQGTEAFF
-	TRBV28	TRBJ1-5	-	TGTGCCAGCATGGTGGTAAGGGGGAGTCAGCCCCAGCATTTT	CASMVVRGSQPQHF
-	TRBV4-1	TRBJ1-1	-	TGCGCCAGCAGCCAAGAGGGGGCAGGGTCATTGGGCACTGAAGCTTTCTTT	CASSQEGAGSLGTEAFF
-	TRBV6-5	TRBJ1-1	once	TGTGCCAGCAGTGAAGCGGGCGGTGAAGCTTTCTTT	CASSEAGGEAFF
-	TRBV20-1	TRBJ1-2	few	TGCAGTGCTCCTCGGCCATATGGCTACACCTTC	CSAPRPYGYTF
TRBD1	TRBV18	TRBJ2-7	-	TGTGCCAGCTCACCGGGTGACAGGGAGGAGCAGTACTTC	CASSPGDREEQYF
TRBD1	TRBV27	TRBJ1-5	-	TGTGCCAGCAGTCCCTGGACCCAGGGGGGCAATCAGCCCCAGCATTTT	CASSPWTQGGNQPQHF
-	TRBV5-4	TRBJ1-6	-	TGTGCCAGCACCTCCCAGGGGAACTATAATTCACCCCTCCACTTT	CASTSQGNYNSPLHF
-	TRBV7-2	TRBJ1-5	-	TGTGCCAGCAGCCCTGGGAGGACCGACAATCAGCCCCAGCATTTT	CASSPGRTDNQPQHF
-	TRBV30	TRBJ2-1	-	TGTGCCTGGTTTAACGTTGGGGGCAATGAGCAGTTCTTC	CAWFNVGGNEQFF
TRBD1	TRBV19	TRBJ2-7	-	TGTGCCAGTAGTAAAGGGACAGGGGACGGCTCCTACGAGCAGTACTTC	CASSKGTGDGSYEQYF
-	TRBV11-2	TRBJ2-7	-	TGTGCCAGCAGCTTAGACAGGGCTGGAGGGACGCAGTTTTACGAGCAGTACTTC	CASSLDRAGGTQFYEQYF
-	TRBV9	TRBJ2-3	-	TGTGCCAGCAGCGTTGGGGGGTTTCGCACAGATACGCAGTATTTT	CASSVGGFRTDTQYF
-	TRBV28	TRBJ1-1	-	TGTGCCAGCAGTTCGGGATCATTCAGGAGTACTGAAGCTTTCTTT	CASSSGSFRSTEAFF
-	TRBV30	TRBJ1-5	-	TGTGCCTGGAGTGTATCCACGACTAATCAGCCCCAGCATTTT	CAWSVSTTNQPQHF
-	TRBV19	TRBJ2-7	-	TGTGCCAGTAGTATTTGGGGTATACCTTCCTACGAGCAGTACTTC	CASSIWGIPSYEQYF
-	TRBV6-6	TRBJ1-3	-	TGTGCCAGCAGTCAACAGGGAACCATATATTTT	CASSQQGTIYF